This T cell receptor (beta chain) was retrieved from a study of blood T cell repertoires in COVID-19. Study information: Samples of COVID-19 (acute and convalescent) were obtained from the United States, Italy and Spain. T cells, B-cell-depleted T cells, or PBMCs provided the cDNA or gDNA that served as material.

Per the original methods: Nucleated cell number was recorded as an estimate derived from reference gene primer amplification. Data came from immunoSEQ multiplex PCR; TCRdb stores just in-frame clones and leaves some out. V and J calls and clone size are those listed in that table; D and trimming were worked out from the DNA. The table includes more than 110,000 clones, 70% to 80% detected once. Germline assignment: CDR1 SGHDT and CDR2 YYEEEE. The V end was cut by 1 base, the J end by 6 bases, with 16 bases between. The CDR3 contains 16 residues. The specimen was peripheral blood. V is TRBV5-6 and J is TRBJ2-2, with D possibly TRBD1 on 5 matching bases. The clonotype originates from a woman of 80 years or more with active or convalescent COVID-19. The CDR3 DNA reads TGTGCCAGCAGCTTGCATAGGGGCTTCCTTGCCGGGGAGCTGTTTTTT. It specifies CASSLHRGFLAGELFF. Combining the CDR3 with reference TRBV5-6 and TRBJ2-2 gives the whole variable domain DAGVTQSPTHLIKTRGQQVTLRCSPKSGHDTVSWYQQALGQGPQFIFQYYEEEERQRGNFPDRFSGHQFPNYSSELNVNALLLGDSALYLCASSLHRGFLAGELFFGEGSRLTVL.